Reported below is one T cell receptor beta chain. Its antigen specificity is not known. The missing conserved phenylalanine or tryptophan at the end of this CDR3 makes a read error likely. The DNA is left out, because the CDR3 cannot be placed on it with certainty; the CDR3 is given as TCRdb lists it. Participants in the prospective study were aged roughly 18 to 100 years, lived in over 20 United States geographic areas, and enrolled through a virtual design. In the prospective study, participants were assigned to cohorts based on the clinical history participants reported in a screening survey and a study questionnaire. Recovered participants in ImmuneRACE Cohort 3 were defined as having two consecutive negative NP/OP PCR tests, clearance from a healthcare professional, or resolution of symptoms. Each participant in the prospective study had whole blood, serum and a nasopharyngeal or oropharyngeal swab collected by mobile phlebotomists. Over a roughly 2-month period, participants in the prospective study had the option of providing additional blood draws and questionnaires. Blood samples from the prospective study were shipped frozen or at room temperature prior to DNA extraction.

The sample comes from a study of blood T cell repertoires in COVID-19 (dated by TCRdb to the early 2020s). Broadly, across the study: Collaborator samples came from the United States, Italy and Spain and covered acute and convalescent phases of COVID-19. The material from the prospective study consisted of cDNA or gDNA derived from T cells, B-cell-depleted T cells, or PBMCs. Deeply sampled blood TCRbeta repertoires from subjects exposed to, actively infected with, or recovered from COVID-19 were included in the dataset. A freely available public database, intended as a resource for researchers studying the immune response to SARS-CoV-2, is where the repertoires were released. Samples came from the ongoing ImmuneRACE study (first 160 participants) plus 1,254 subjects from 6 global collaborators. The sample metadata nearly always contained a de-identified subject ID, COVID-19 status, age in years and sex. HLA class I and class II types, where available, came from metadata supplied by the sample provider rather than from assay-based typing. Broad study findings and their caveats: The amount of clinical and demographic metadata varied by source and participant and was provided uncurated.

The immunoSEQ Assay, a bias-controlled multiplex PCR, was used to amplify TCRbeta CDR3 regions from genomic DNA. The study's own analysis went as follows. The number of nucleated cells in each sample was estimated by amplification of reference gene primers within the assay. To quantify the absolute abundance of each unique TCRbeta CDR3 rearrangement, sequence reads were collapsed and filtered. For each sample, productive Simpson clonality was calculated as the square root of Simpson's diversity index over productive rearrangements. The clones in this table, taken by TCRdb from immuneACCESS, are in-frame only. Not every clone is retained; where verified, under half of the shortfall comes from an unresolved V gene, and the cause of the rest is unknown. That table is the source of V, J and clone size, and D and trimming were worked out from the DNA. Across this sample there are a few hundred thousand clones, with over 75% seen only once. The ten largest clones represent 5% of the sample.

The sample comprised PBMCs or T cells enriched from blood (not recorded which). The sequence was obtained from a man under 40 who had recovered from COVID-19.

The CDR3 corresponds to CASSSTRDRGVSS. Here the chain combines TRBV6-6 and TRBJ2-7; the DNA was not used to check the table's D call, TRBD1. Reading the germline V gene (reference sequence) gives CDR1 MNHNY and CDR2 SVGAGI. The CDR3 spans 13 amino acids, including both terminal residues.